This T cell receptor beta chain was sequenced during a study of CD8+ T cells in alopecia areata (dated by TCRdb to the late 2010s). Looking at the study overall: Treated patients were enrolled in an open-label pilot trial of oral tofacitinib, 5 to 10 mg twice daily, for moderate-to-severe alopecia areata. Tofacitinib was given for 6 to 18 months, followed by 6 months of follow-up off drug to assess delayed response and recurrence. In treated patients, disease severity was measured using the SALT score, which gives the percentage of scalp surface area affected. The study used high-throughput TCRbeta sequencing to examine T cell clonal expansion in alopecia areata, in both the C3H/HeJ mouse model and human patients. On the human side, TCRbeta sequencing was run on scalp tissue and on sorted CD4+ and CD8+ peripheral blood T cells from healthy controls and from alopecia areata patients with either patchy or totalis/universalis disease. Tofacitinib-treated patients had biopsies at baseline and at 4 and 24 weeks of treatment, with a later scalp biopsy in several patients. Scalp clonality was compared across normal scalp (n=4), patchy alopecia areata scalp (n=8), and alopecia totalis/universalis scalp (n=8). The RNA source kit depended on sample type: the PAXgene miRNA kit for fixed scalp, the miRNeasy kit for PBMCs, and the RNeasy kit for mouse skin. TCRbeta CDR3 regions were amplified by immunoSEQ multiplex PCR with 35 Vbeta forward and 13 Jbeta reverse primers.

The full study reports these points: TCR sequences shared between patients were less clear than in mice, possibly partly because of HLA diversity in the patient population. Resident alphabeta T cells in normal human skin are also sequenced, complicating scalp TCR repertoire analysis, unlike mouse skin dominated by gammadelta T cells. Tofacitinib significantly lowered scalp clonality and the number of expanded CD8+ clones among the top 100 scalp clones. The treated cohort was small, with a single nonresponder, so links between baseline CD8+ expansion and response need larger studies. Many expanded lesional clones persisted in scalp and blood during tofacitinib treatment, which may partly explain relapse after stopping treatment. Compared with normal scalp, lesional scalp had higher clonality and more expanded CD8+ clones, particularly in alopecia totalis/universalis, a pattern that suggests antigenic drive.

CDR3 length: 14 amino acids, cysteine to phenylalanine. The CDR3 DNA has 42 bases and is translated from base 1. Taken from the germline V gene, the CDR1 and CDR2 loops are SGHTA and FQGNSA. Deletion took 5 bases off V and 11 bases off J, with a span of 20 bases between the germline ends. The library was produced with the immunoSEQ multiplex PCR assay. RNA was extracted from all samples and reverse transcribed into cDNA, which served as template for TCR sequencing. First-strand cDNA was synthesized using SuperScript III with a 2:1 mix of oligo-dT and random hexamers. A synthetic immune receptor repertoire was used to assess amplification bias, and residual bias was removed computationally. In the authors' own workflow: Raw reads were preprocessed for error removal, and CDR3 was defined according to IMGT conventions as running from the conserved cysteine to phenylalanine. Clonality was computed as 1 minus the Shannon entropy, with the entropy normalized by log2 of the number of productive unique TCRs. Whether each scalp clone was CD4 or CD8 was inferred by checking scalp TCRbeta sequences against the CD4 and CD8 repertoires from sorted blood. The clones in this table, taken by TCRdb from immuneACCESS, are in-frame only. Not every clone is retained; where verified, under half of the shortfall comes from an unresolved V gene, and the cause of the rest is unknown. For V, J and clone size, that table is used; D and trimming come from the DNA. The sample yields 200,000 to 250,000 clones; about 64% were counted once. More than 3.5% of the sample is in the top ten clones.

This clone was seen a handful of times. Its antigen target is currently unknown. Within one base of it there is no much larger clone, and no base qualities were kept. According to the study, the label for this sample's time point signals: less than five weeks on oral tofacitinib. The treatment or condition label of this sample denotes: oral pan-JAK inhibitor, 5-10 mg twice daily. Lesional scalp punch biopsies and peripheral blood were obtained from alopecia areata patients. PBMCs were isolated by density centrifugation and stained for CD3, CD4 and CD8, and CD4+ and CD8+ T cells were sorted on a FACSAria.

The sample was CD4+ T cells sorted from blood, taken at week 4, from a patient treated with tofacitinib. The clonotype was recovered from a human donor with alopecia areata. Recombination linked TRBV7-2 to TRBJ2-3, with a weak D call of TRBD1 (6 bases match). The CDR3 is CASSTGTALLGQYF. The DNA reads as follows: TGTGCCAGCAGCACAGGGACGGCCTTATTGGGGCAGTATTTT.